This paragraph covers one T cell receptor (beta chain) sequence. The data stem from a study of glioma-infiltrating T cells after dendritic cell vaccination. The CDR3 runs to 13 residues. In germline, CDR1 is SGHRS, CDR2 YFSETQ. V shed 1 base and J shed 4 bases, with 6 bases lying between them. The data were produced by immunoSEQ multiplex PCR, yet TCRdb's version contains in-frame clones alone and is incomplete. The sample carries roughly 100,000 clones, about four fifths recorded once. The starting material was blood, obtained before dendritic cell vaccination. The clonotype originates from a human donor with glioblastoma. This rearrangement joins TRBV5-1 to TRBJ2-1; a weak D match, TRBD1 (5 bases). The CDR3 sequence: CASSLRGYNEQFF. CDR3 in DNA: TGCGCCAGCAGCTTGAGGGGATACAATGAGCAGTTCTTC.